The rows below give T cell receptor beta chains drawn from one sample of a study of control samples from healthy donors and cancer patients. Measured with immunoSEQ multiplex PCR; TCRdb has only the in-frame clones, and not every one. Altogether 80,000 or so clones are present, roughly 94% being singletons, with the ten largest covering about 6%. The sequencing sample was made of blood. Source of these receptors: a woman aged 35 to 49 in good health. The CDR3 runs from the conserved cysteine through the conserved F or W. D genes are given only for firm matches. A row's size may be missing; if present it is once, few, many or a size class.

v_call	j_call	d_call	clone_size	cdr3_aa	cdr3_nt
TRBV18	TRBJ1-2	TRBD1	once	CASSRDSSNYGYTF	TGTGCCAGCTCGCGGGACAGCTCTAACTATGGCTACACCTTC
TRBV5-4	TRBJ2-3	TRBD2	NA	CASVGAGGPDTQYF	TGTGCCAGCGTAGGGGCGGGGGGGCCAGATACGCAGTATTTT
TRBV28	TRBJ1-1	TRBD1	NA	CASGTEGNTEAFF	TGTGCCAGCGGGACAGAGGGGAACACTGAAGCTTTCTTT
TRBV27	TRBJ2-3	NA	NA	CASSLSAGTDTQYF	TGTGCCAGCAGTTTGAGCGCGGGCACAGATACGCAGTATTTT
TRBV12-3/TRBV12-4	TRBJ2-7	NA	NA	CASSFDSYEQYF	TGTGCCAGCAGTTTTGACTCCTACGAGCAGTACTTC
TRBV12-3/TRBV12-4	TRBJ1-4	NA	NA	CASSRQDGEKLFF	TGTGCCAGCAGTCGACAGGACGGTGAAAAACTGTTTTTT
TRBV19	TRBJ2-5	NA	NA	CASSISVQETQYF	TGTGCCAGTAGTATCTCGGTTCAAGAGACCCAGTACTTC
TRBV19	TRBJ2-2	NA	NA	CASTAGQYNTGELFF	TGTGCCAGTACCGCGGGACAGTATAACACCGGGGAGCTGTTTTTT
TRBV5-8	TRBJ1-1	NA	NA	CASSPSGNFNTEAFF	TGTGCCAGCAGCCCATCGGGGAACTTTAACACTGAAGCTTTCTTT
TRBV18	TRBJ2-5	NA	NA	CASSPIGAETQYF	TGTGCCAGCTCACCAATAGGGGCAGAGACCCAGTACTTC
TRBV4-3	TRBJ2-3	NA	once	CASSQSRSLPLDTDTQYF	TGCGCCAGCAGCCAATCACGGTCGCTCCCTCTTGACACAGATACGCAGTATTTT
TRBV6-5	TRBJ1-1	NA	NA	CASSYSLLGVFSEAFF	TGTGCCAGCAGTTACTCCCTCCTCGGGGTTTTCTCTGAAGCTTTCTTT
TRBV5-6	TRBJ1-1	NA	once	CASSLGEGGVTEAFF	TGTGCCAGCAGCTTGGGGGAAGGAGGTGTAACTGAAGCTTTCTTT
TRBV6-2/TRBV6-3	TRBJ1-1	NA	NA	CASSYYRTGEAFF	TGTGCCAGCAGTTATTACAGGACCGGGGAAGCTTTCTTT
TRBV30	TRBJ1-4	TRBD1	NA	CAWSDKSRGDNEKLFF	TGTGCCTGGAGTGACAAATCCAGGGGGGATAATGAAAAACTGTTTTTT
TRBV18	TRBJ1-5	NA	NA	CASSWAGRGSSNQPQHF	TGTGCCAGCTCGTGGGCCGGGAGGGGGTCTAGCAATCAGCCCCAGCATTTT
TRBV10-1	TRBJ1-1	TRBD1	NA	CASSEGQGRRNTEAFF	TGCGCCAGCAGTGAGGGACAGGGTAGGCGAAACACTGAAGCTTTCTTT
TRBV12-3/TRBV12-4	TRBJ2-3	NA	NA	CASNGGSTDTQYF	TGTGCCAGCAACGGGGGAAGCACAGATACGCAGTATTTT
TRBV3-1/TRBV3-2	TRBJ2-7	TRBD1	few	CASSTGVEQYF	TGTGCCAGCAGCACAGGGGTCGAGCAGTACTTC
TRBV27	TRBJ1-1	NA	few	CASSLSTGGGEAFF	TGTGCCAGCAGTTTATCCACAGGAGGGGGTGAAGCTTTCTTT
TRBV29-1	TRBJ1-5	NA	NA	CSVEVGDDQPQHF	TGCAGCGTTGAAGTAGGGGATGATCAGCCCCAGCATTTT
TRBV5-1	TRBJ1-2	NA	NA	CASSSQEFEGYTF	TGCGCCAGCAGCAGTCAGGAATTCGAGGGCTACACCTTC
TRBV4-1	TRBJ1-1	TRBD1	NA	CASSFQGAWTEAFF	TGCGCCAGCAGTTTCCAGGGGGCGTGGACTGAAGCTTTCTTT
TRBV2	TRBJ1-1	TRBD1	NA	CASSKDRDRDTEAFF	TGTGCCAGCAGTAAAGACCGGGACAGGGACACTGAAGCTTTCTTT
TRBV2	TRBJ2-7	NA	NA	CATGRGYEQYF	TGTGCCACCGGGCGGGGCTACGAGCAGTACTTC
TRBV4-2	TRBJ1-2	NA	NA	CASSQATAASGYTF	TGTGCCAGCAGCCAAGCGACAGCCGCCTCTGGCTACACCTTC
TRBV27	TRBJ1-6	TRBD1	NA	CATSDGTGYSPLHF	TGTGCCACCAGCGATGGGACAGGGTATTCACCCCTCCACTTT
TRBV19	TRBJ1-5	NA	once	CASRRGAGNQPQHF	TGTGCCAGTAGGAGGGGTGCGGGCAATCAGCCCCAGCATTTT
TRBV9	TRBJ1-2	NA	NA	CASSAMLAGKYTF	TGTGCCAGCAGCGCCATGTTAGCGGGGAAGTACACCTTC
TRBV5-1	TRBJ2-5	NA	NA	CASSLQGRETQYF	TGCGCCAGCAGTCTTCAGGGTCGGGAGACCCAGTACTTC
TRBV5-8	TRBJ1-2	TRBD1	NA	CASKLPGQGSGVGTF	TGTGCCAGCAAGCTCCCGGGACAGGGTTCGGGAGTCGGCACCTTC
TRBV15	TRBJ2-2	NA	NA	CATSRDQLGMNTGELFF	TGTGCCACCAGCAGAGATCAACTAGGAATGAACACCGGGGAGCTGTTTTTT